What follows describes a single TCR beta chain. The data were taken from a study of blood T cell repertoires in COVID-19. V trimming: 1 base; J trimming: 5 bases; junction bases outside the gene matches: 3. Per germline, CDR1 SEHNR and CDR2 FQNEAQ (reference sequence). CDR3 length equals 14 residues. The protocol was immunoSEQ multiplex PCR, while the TCRdb copy is restricted to in-frame clones and leaves out a portion. The data contain about 400,000 clones, roughly 86% of them singletons. Sequencing was carried out using PBMCs or T cells enriched from blood (not recorded which). This receptor was taken from a woman between 40 and 55 years old with acute COVID-19. The V call is TRBV7-9, the J call TRBJ2-7, with 9 bases that match TRBD1. The CDR3 nucleotides read TGTGCCAGCAGCTTAGGGACAGGGGTCGACGAGCAGTACTTC. Encoded protein: CASSLGTGVDEQYF.